The TCR beta chain described here comes from a study of CD8+ T cells in alopecia areata. Study details: Among treated patients, oral tofacitinib was administered at 5 to 10 mg twice daily. Findings and limits, study-wide: Lesional scalp exceeded normal scalp in clonality, especially in alopecia totalis/universalis.

Alopecia areata patients provided lesional scalp punch biopsies and peripheral blood, both collected for the study. The CDR3 totals 14 residues. Germline lookup yields CDR1 WSHSY and CDR2 SAAADI. Trimming left V 5 bases short and J 0 bases short, with 7 bases between. Comment on this clone: Its antigen is currently unknown.

As the sequencing template, cDNA was produced by extracting RNA and reverse transcribing it. The protocol was immunoSEQ multiplex PCR, while the TCRdb copy is restricted to in-frame clones and leaves out a portion. The sample lists approximately 13,000 clones, approximately 60% occurring once. The V gene is TRBV10-2, the J gene TRBJ1-4, with D possibly TRBD1 on 5 matching bases. The source material was skin. This sequence was found in a human donor with alopecia areata. This CDR3 is CASSTGATNEKLFF. CDR3 nucleotides: TGCGCCAGCAGTACGGGGGCAACTAATGAAAAACTGTTTTTT.